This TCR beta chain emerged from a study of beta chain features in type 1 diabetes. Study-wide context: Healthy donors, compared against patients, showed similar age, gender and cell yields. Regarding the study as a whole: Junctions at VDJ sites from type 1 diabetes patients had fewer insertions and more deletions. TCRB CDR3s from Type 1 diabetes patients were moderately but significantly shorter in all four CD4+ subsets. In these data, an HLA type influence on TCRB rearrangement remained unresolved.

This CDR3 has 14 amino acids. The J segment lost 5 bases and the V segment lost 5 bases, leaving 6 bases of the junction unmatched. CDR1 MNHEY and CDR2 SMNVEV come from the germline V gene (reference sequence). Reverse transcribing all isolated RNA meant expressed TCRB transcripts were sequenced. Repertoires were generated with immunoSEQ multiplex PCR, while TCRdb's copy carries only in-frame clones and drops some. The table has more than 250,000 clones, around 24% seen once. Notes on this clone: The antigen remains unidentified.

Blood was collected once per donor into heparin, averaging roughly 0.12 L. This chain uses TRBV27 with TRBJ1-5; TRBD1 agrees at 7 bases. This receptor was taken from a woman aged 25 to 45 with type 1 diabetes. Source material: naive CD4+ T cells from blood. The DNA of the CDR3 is TGTGCCAGCAGTGACTCGGGACAGTATCAGCCCCAGCATTTT. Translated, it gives CASSDSGQYQPQHF.